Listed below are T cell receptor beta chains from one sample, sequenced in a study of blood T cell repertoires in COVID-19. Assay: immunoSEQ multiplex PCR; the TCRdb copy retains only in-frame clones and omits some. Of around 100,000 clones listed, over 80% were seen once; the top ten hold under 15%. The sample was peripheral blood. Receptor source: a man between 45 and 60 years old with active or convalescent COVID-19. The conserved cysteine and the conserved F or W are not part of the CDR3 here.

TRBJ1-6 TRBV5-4 ASSLTGGAGSPLH
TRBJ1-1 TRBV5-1 ASGGVPNTEAF
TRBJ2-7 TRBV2 ASREALAGVYEQY
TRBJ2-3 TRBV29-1 SVLSGRAPTDTQY
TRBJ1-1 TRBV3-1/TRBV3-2 ASSQGGVGKGAF
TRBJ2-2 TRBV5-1 ASSWGQGNTGELF
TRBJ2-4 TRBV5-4 ASSLEGVGNIQY
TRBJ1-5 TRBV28 ASSPPGGAGQPQH
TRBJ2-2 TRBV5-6 ASSPGWGPTGELF
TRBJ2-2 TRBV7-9 ASSPGRLATGELF
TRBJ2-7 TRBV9 ASSKEGGLGLAGLQQY
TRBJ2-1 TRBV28 ASRGSGRVPF
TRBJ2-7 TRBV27 ASSFGPGSLYEQY
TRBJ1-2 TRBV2 ASSADRGNYGYT
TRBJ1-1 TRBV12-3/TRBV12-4 ASSPGRGVAAF
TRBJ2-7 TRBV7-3 ASSLMPSSYEQY
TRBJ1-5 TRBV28 ASSLTGGQPQH
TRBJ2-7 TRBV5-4 ASSSGQDPHEQY
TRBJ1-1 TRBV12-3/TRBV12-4 ASSNVWNTEAF
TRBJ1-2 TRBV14 ASSQDTKGYGYT
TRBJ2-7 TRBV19 ASSAGTGAEQY
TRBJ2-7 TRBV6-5 ASSYRDRGYEQY
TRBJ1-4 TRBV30 ASTPGVGEKLF
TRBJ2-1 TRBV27 ASSLSRTANEQF
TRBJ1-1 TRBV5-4 ASSLDRSPEAF
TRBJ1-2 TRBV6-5 ASSYSIGGTSGYT
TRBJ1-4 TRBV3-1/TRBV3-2 ASRGGATNEKLF
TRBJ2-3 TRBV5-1 ASLSQGLASDTQY
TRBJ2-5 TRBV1 TSSPPRGETQY
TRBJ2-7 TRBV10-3 AISEGGVVYEQY
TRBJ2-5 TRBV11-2 ASSFRAGDIAETQY
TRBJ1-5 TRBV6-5 ASSLSGNQPQH
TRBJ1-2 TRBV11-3 ASSLTGNINYT
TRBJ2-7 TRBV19 ASSPEGLNEQY